This paragraph reports one T cell receptor beta chain. Its antigen remains unidentified. This entry comes from a study of cytomegalovirus exposure and HLA in healthy donors. Study observations and caveats: In the 130 or so validation repertoires, under 95% of cluster scores exceeded 0, per a later analysis. Reports showed the classifier diagnosing cytomegalovirus status with high specificity and sensitivity.

Profiling relied on immunoSEQ multiplex PCR, and the TCRdb table lists in-frame clones only, not all of them. This sample has some 140,000 clones; roughly 86% occur once, and the top ten carry about 1.9%. The CDR3 length is 12 residues. V lost 4 bases and J 3 bases, leaving 8 bases between the germline ends. From germline, CDR1 is SGHDT and CDR2 YYEEEE. The source material was PBMCs. This clonotype was obtained from a human donor in good health. The chain employs TRBV5-6 and TRBJ2-7; the D is unclear. The CDR3 protein is CASSRGIYEQYF. The CDR3 DNA sequence: TGTGCCAGCAGCCGAGGAATCTACGAGCAGTACTTC.